A selection of T cell receptor beta chains follows, all from one sample in a study of cytomegalovirus exposure and HLA in healthy donors. The data were produced by immunoSEQ multiplex PCR, yet TCRdb's version contains in-frame clones alone and is incomplete. The data hold 150,000 to 180,000 clones, with roughly 70% observed a single time. Material: PBMCs. These receptors were obtained from a man aged 25-45 years in good health and CMV-seronegative. CDR3s include the opening cysteine and the closing phenylalanine or tryptophan. A D gene is named only where the DNA matches it firmly. Not all rows give a size; the values are once, few, many and, for expanded clones, a class.

V	length	size	D	J	CDR3	DNA
TRBV7-2	16	NA	NA	TRBJ1-2	CASSLSGGGAIYGYTF	TGTGCCAGCAGCTTATCCGGAGGGGGGGCGATCTATGGCTACACCTTC
TRBV6-1	13	NA	TRBD1	TRBJ1-3	CATGQVSGNTIYF	TGTGCCACTGGACAGGTCTCTGGAAACACCATATATTTT
TRBV30	13	NA	NA	TRBJ1-5	CAWSAGSNQPQNF	TGTGCCTGGAGTGCGGGGAGCAATCAGCCCCAGAATTTT
TRBV25-1	15	few	TRBD1	TRBJ2-5	CASLLMRGRGETQYF	TGTGCCAGCCTTCTTATGAGGGGGCGCGGGGAGACCCAGTACTTC
TRBV28	15	NA	NA	TRBJ1-2	CASSPGGEGTRGYTF	TGTGCCAGCAGTCCCGGGGGGGAGGGGACGAGGGGCTACACCTTC
TRBV5-4	16	once	NA	TRBJ2-2	CASSLASLSVTGELFF	TGTGCCAGCAGCTTGGCGAGTCTTAGCGTCACCGGGGAGCTGTTTTTT
TRBV2	13	NA	NA	TRBJ2-7	CASRGDGSYEQYF	TGTGCCAGCAGGGGAGATGGGTCCTACGAGCAGTACTTC
TRBV18	13	few	NA	TRBJ1-1	CASSKDWDTEAFF	TGTGCCAGCTCAAAAGACTGGGACACTGAAGCTTTCTTT
TRBV27	13	NA	NA	TRBJ1-2	CASSFAGTYGYTF	TGTGCCAGCAGTTTTGCGGGGACCTATGGCTACACCTTC
TRBV15	14	NA	NA	TRBJ1-2	CATSRGDRSYGYPF	TGTGCCACCAGCAGAGGAGACAGGAGCTATGGCTACCCCTTC
TRBV29-1	12	NA	TRBD1	TRBJ2-7	CSVGQGTYEQYF	TGCAGCGTTGGACAGGGGACCTACGAGCAGTACTTC
TRBV14	16	NA	TRBD2	TRBJ2-1	CASSQGPGLIYNEQFF	TGTGCCAGCAGCCAAGGCCCGGGACTAATTTACAATGAGCAGTTCTTC
TRBV2	14	NA	TRBD1	TRBJ2-2	CASNRGQGGGELFF	TGTGCCAGCAACCGGGGACAGGGAGGCGGGGAGCTGTTTTTT
TRBV19	15	once	NA	TRBJ2-7	CASSISSGRGHEQYF	TGTGCCAGTAGTATAAGCTCGGGCAGGGGACACGAGCAGTACTTC
TRBV6-1	13	medium-sized	TRBD1	TRBJ2-2	CASTGQESGELFF	TGTGCCAGCACGGGACAGGAGTCCGGGGAGCTGTTTTTT
TRBV30	14	NA	NA	TRBJ2-3	CAWSLTGGGFVQYF	TGTGCCTGGAGTCTGACAGGTGGCGGTTTCGTACAGTATTTT
TRBV6-7	16	NA	TRBD2	TRBJ2-2	CASSPGTSGGSGELFF	TGTGCCAGCAGCCCAGGGACTAGCGGGGGATCCGGGGAGCTGTTTTTT
TRBV6-5	15	NA	TRBD2	TRBJ2-1	CASRTTSGGAKGQFF	TGTGCCAGCAGGACGACTAGCGGGGGGGCCAAAGGGCAGTTCTTC
TRBV5-6	15	NA	TRBD1	TRBJ2-5	CASTITQGAGETQYF	TGTGCCAGCACCATAACACAGGGGGCCGGGGAGACCCAGTACTTC
TRBV21-1	16	NA	NA	TRBJ2-2	CASSHCQRKNTGELFF	TGTGCCAGCAGCCACTGCCAGCGAAAGAACACCGGGGAGCTGTTTTTT
TRBV19	14	NA	NA	TRBJ1-5	CASSPGQGNQPQHF	TGTGCCAGTAGTCCCGGGCAGGGGAATCAGCCCCAGCATTTT
TRBV4-3	12	once	NA	TRBJ1-2	CASSQVLQGYTF	TGCGCCAGCAGCCAAGTTTTACAGGGCTACACCTTC
TRBV14	13	NA	TRBD1	TRBJ1-1	CASSQVRTGEAFF	TGTGCCAGCAGCCAAGTTCGGACAGGAGAAGCTTTCTTT
TRBV19	17	once	TRBD2	TRBJ2-1	CASSIGPASGAYNEQFF	TGTGCCAGTAGTATAGGGCCGGCTAGCGGGGCATACAATGAGCAGTTCTTC
TRBV19	13	NA	NA	TRBJ2-3	CASSILNTDTQYF	TGTGCCAGTAGTATCCTAAACACAGATACGCAGTATTTT
TRBV4-2	14	few	NA	TRBJ1-3	CASSQDPLGNTIYF	TGTGCCAGCAGCCAAGATCCCCTGGGAAACACCATATATTTT
TRBV4-1	15	few	NA	TRBJ1-3	CASSQDGSSGNTIYF	TGCGCCAGCAGCCAAGATGGCTCTTCTGGAAACACCATATATTTT
TRBV7-6	18	NA	NA	TRBJ1-6	CASSAGGGGRIYNSPLHF	TGTGCCAGCAGCGCCGGAGGCGGAGGGAGGATTTATAATTCACCCCTCCACTTT
TRBV28	15	NA	TRBD1	TRBJ2-1	CASREGTGGENEQFF	TGTGCCAGCAGGGAAGGGACAGGGGGTGAGAATGAGCAGTTCTTC
TRBV21-1	14	NA	NA	TRBJ1-4	CASSKWDRGEKLFF	TGTGCCAGCAGCAAGTGGGACAGGGGTGAAAAACTGTTTTTT
TRBV14	15	NA	TRBD1	TRBJ2-7	CASSQGQPISYEQYF	TGTGCCAGCAGCCAGGGACAGCCTATCTCCTACGAGCAGTACTTC
TRBV7-2	12	NA	NA	TRBJ1-1	CASSLYPGFAFF	TGTGCCAGCAGCTTATACCCAGGGTTTGCTTTCTTT
TRBV7-6	15	NA	NA	TRBJ2-3	CASSLLTTNTDTQYF	TGTGCCAGCAGCTTACTCACAACGAACACAGATACGCAGTATTTT
TRBV11-2	16	NA	TRBD2	TRBJ2-7	CASSARLADLGYEQYF	TGTGCCAGCAGCGCAAGACTAGCGGACCTGGGATACGAGCAGTACTTC
TRBV18	15	NA	NA	TRBJ1-1	CASSPRGPREGEAFF	TGTGCCAGCTCACCTAGGGGACCTCGGGAGGGGGAAGCTTTCTTT
TRBV28	15	NA	NA	TRBJ1-5	CASSFGITSNQPQHF	TGTGCCAGCAGTTTCGGGATTACGAGCAATCAGCCCCAGCATTTT
TRBV28	14	few	NA	TRBJ2-5	CASSLEVYDETQYF	TGTGCCAGCAGTTTAGAGGTTTATGACGAGACCCAGTACTTC
TRBV6-5	15	few	NA	TRBJ2-1	CASSYTQGTYNEQFF	TGTGCCAGCAGTTACACCCAGGGCACCTACAATGAGCAGTTCTTC
TRBV14	15	NA	NA	TRBJ2-1	CASSQDSGAYNEQFF	TGTGCCAGCAGCCAAGATTCGGGGGCCTACAATGAGCAGTTCTTC
TRBV28	16	few	NA	TRBJ1-1	CASSFYSGRENTEAFF	TGTGCCAGCAGTTTTTACAGTGGGCGCGAGAACACTGAAGCTTTCTTT
TRBV7-3	13	NA	TRBD2	TRBJ2-3	CASSGGGADTQYF	TGTGCCAGCAGCGGCGGGGGGGCAGATACGCAGTATTTT
TRBV2	14	NA	NA	TRBJ1-6	CASSITGRDSPLHF	TGTGCCAGCAGCATTACAGGGCGGGATTCACCCCTCCACTTT
TRBV25-1	14	NA	NA	TRBJ2-5	CASSDHRAVETQYF	TGTGCCAGCAGTGATCACAGGGCCGTAGAGACCCAGTACTTC
TRBV5-8	11	NA	TRBD1	TRBJ1-6	CASSLGQGIPF	TGTGCCAGCAGCTTGGGACAGGGGATTCCCTTT
TRBV19	15	NA	TRBD1	TRBJ2-3	CASSRGTGGIDTQYF	TGTGCCAGTAGTAGGGGGACAGGGGGCATTGATACGCAGTATTTT
TRBV27	13	NA	TRBD1	TRBJ1-2	CASSHRDRAGYTF	TGTGCCAGCAGCCACCGGGACAGGGCTGGCTACACCTTC